The rows below give T cell receptor beta chains drawn from one sample of a study of cytomegalovirus exposure and HLA in healthy donors. Only in-frame clones appear in the TCRdb table, and some are missing; sequencing was by immunoSEQ multiplex PCR. The sample has approximately 140,000 clones, roughly 80% seen once. Input material: PBMCs. Receptors originate from a man aged 35-49 years in good health and CMV-seropositive. Each CDR3 is given with its conserved first and last residue. A D gene is named only where the DNA matches it firmly. Only part of the rows carry a size: once, few, many, or a class if the clone is expanded.

D,size,J,V,CDR3,DNA
TRBD1,.,TRBJ1-4,TRBV28,CASSSWSRGNLEKLFF,TGTGCCAGCAGCTCGTGGAGCAGGGGGAATTTAGAAAAACTGTTTTTT
TRBD1,few,TRBJ2-5,TRBV7-8,CASSPQTGVGETQYF,TGTGCCAGCAGCCCCCAGACAGGGGTTGGCGAGACCCAGTACTTC
.,.,TRBJ2-1,TRBV2,CASSEGGVGQFF,TGTGCCAGCAGTGAAGGGGGGGTTGGGCAGTTCTTC
.,few,TRBJ2-7,TRBV10-3,CAISEFNEQYF,TGTGCCATCAGTGAGTTCAACGAGCAGTACTTC
.,.,TRBJ1-2,TRBV27,CASSRDPPGQRTSINYGYTF,TGTGCCAGCAGCCGGGATCCACCGGGACAAAGAACATCCATTAACTATGGCTACACCTTC
.,.,TRBJ2-1,TRBV5-1,CASSLVGTRSYNEQFF,TGCGCCAGCAGCTTGGTGGGGACACGCTCCTACAATGAGCAGTTCTTC
.,.,TRBJ2-2,TRBV7-8,CASSPSSRGNTGELFF,TGTGCCAGCAGCCCCTCGTCCCGGGGGAACACCGGGGAGCTGTTTTTT
.,.,TRBJ2-7,TRBV4-3,CASSQGTDRTYEQYF,TGCGCCAGCAGCCAAGGGACAGACCGTACCTACGAGCAGTACTTC
TRBD2,.,TRBJ2-1,TRBV18,CASSPGLAGTYNEQFF,TGTGCCAGCTCACCGGGACTAGCGGGGACCTACAATGAGCAGTTCTTC
TRBD2,.,TRBJ2-1,TRBV10-2,CASGLAGSYNEQFF,TGCGCCAGCGGACTAGCGGGGTCCTACAATGAGCAGTTCTTC
.,few,TRBJ1-6,TRBV30,CAWKVQGGSPLHF,TGTGCCTGGAAGGTCCAGGGTGGGTCACCCCTCCACTTT
.,.,TRBJ2-2,TRBV7-2,CASSPRVLGTGELFF,TGTGCCAGCAGCCCCAGGGTACTTGGGACCGGGGAGCTGTTTTTT
.,.,TRBJ2-3,TRBV5-4,CASNVGGGSADTQYF,TGTGCCAGCAACGTGGGGGGCGGGAGTGCGGATACGCAGTATTTT
TRBD1,.,TRBJ2-7,TRBV2,CASRSRDRDSYEQYF,TGTGCCAGCAGGAGCCGGGACAGGGACTCCTACGAGCAGTACTTC
.,.,TRBJ2-7,TRBV27,CASSLPEGEQYF,TGTGCCAGCAGTTTACCAGAGGGTGAGCAGTACTTC
TRBD1,.,TRBJ1-4,TRBV18,CASSPGQGMGEKLFF,TGTGCCAGCTCACCGGGACAGGGGATGGGCGAAAAACTGTTTTTT
.,.,TRBJ2-5,TRBV18,CASSPRGETQYF,TGTGCCAGCTCACCAAGGGGAGAGACCCAGTACTTC
TRBD1,.,TRBJ1-5,TRBV7-9,CASSSLGGSNQPQHF,TGTGCCAGCTCCTCCCTAGGGGGCAGCAATCAGCCCCAGCATTTT
TRBD1,.,TRBJ2-7,TRBV18,CASSRWTGGLFGEQYF,TGTGCCAGCTCACGCTGGACAGGGGGCCTCTTTGGAGAGCAGTACTTC
.,once,TRBJ1-1,TRBV5-4,CASSRTQGVPGGAFF,TGTGCCAGCAGCCGGACACAGGGAGTGCCGGGGGGAGCTTTCTTT
TRBD1,few,TRBJ1-1,TRBV7-2,CASSTRQGLYTEAFF,TGTGCCAGCAGCACTCGACAGGGTTTGTACACTGAAGCTTTCTTT
.,.,TRBJ1-2,TRBV29-1,CSVHGFSEGDYGYTF,TGCAGCGTTCACGGGTTCAGCGAGGGGGACTATGGCTACACCTTC
.,.,TRBJ1-2,TRBV11-3,CASSLVSGTLNRGGYTF,TGTGCCAGCAGCTTAGTTTCCGGGACACTGAACCGCGGTGGCTACACCTTC
TRBD2,.,TRBJ2-1,TRBV9,CASSVGSSGRVYEQFF,TGTGCCAGCAGCGTAGGTTCGAGCGGGAGAGTATATGAGCAGTTCTTC
TRBD1,.,TRBJ1-4,TRBV4-1,CASRGPGQGSNEKLFF,TGCGCCAGCCGAGGCCCTGGACAGGGGTCTAATGAAAAACTGTTTTTT
TRBD1,.,TRBJ2-7,TRBV10-2,CASSNLPGQGQYEQYF,TGCGCCAGCAGTAACCTTCCGGGACAGGGGCAGTACGAGCAGTACTTC
.,.,TRBJ1-2,TRBV27,CASSSPTTGIYGYTF,TGTGCCAGCAGTTCACCAACCACAGGAATCTATGGCTACACCTTC
.,.,TRBJ2-7,TRBV14,CASNQVSVASHAYEQYF,TGTGCCAGCAACCAAGTGTCCGTGGCCTCACATGCCTACGAGCAGTACTTC
TRBD1,.,TRBJ2-3,TRBV5-1,CASSLQPQGQGGDTQYF,TGCGCCAGCAGCTTGCAGCCTCAGGGACAGGGGGGAGATACGCAGTATTTT
TRBD2,.,TRBJ2-2,TRBV18,CASSPPPGFERERGELFF,TGTGCCAGCTCACCACCCCCCGGCTTTGAGCGGGAGCGCGGGGAGCTGTTTTTT
.,.,TRBJ1-1,TRBV27,CASSSGSTEAFF,TGTGCCAGCAGTTCGGGGAGCACTGAAGCTTTCTTT
TRBD2,.,TRBJ2-5,TRBV13,CASSFSTSEGETQYF,TGTGCCAGCAGCTTTTCGACTAGCGAGGGGGAGACCCAGTACTTC
TRBD1,few,TRBJ1-2,TRBV5-1,CASSSDRGYGYTF,TGCGCCAGCAGCTCGGACAGGGGCTATGGCTACACCTTC
.,.,TRBJ1-2,TRBV6-5,CASSTPSRSDGYTF,TGTGCCAGCAGTACCCCCTCCCGGAGCGACGGCTACACCTTC
TRBD2,.,TRBJ2-1,TRBV30,CAWSPLTSGSSRAPGFF,TGTGCCTGGTCCCCCTTGACTAGCGGGAGTAGTAGGGCACCAGGGTTCTTC
.,.,TRBJ1-4,TRBV29-1,CSSRDSPNEKLFF,TGCAGCTCCCGAGACAGCCCTAATGAAAAACTGTTTTTT
.,many,TRBJ1-4,TRBV6-1,CASSGTFPPEKLFF,TGTGCCAGCAGTGGGACTTTCCCCCCTGAAAAACTGTTTTTT
TRBD2,.,TRBJ2-3,TRBV5-6,CASSLVIYPAGYTDTQYF,TGTGCCAGCAGCTTGGTTATCTATCCAGCGGGGTACACAGATACGCAGTATTTT
.,.,TRBJ2-6,TRBV19,CASSIRSPSSGANVLTF,TGTGCCAGTAGTATAAGGTCGCCTAGCTCTGGGGCCAACGTCCTGACTTTC
.,.,TRBJ2-3,TRBV7-6,CASSLVGATGTQYF,TGTGCCAGCAGCTTAGTAGGGGCGACGGGTACGCAGTATTTT
TRBD1,.,TRBJ2-7,TRBV11-2,CASSQRDRFSYEQYF,TGTGCCAGCAGCCAGAGGGACAGATTCTCCTACGAGCAGTACTTC
TRBD1,.,TRBJ1-1,TRBV4-3,CASSQEDRATEAFF,TGCGCCAGCAGCCAAGAAGACAGGGCAACTGAAGCTTTCTTT